What follows are 4 T cell receptor beta chains derived from one specimen sequenced in a study of T cells expressing NK-cell markers. Each CDR3 protein gets one entry in TCRdb, which reprocessed the 5' RACE reads and gives no DNA. This sample's clone table lists approximately 440,000 distinct CDR3 sequences. Sequenced: blood T cells: a sorted CD56 or NKG2C T cell subset, CD4+ or CD8+ T cells, or bulk PBMC T cells (not recorded which). These receptors all come from a woman aged 45-60 years in good health.

V is TRBV11-3 and J is TRBJ1-1; TCRdb's D call of TRBD1 is untestable without DNA. The germline V gene encodes CDR1 SGHNT and CDR2 YENEEA. The CDR3 runs to 12 residues. The CDR3 region is CASGGGGTEAFF.

The chain employs TRBV12-3 or TRBV12-4 and TRBJ2-3; the TCRdb D gene call, TRBD1, has no DNA to confirm it. The CDR3 has 15 amino acids. The CDR3 spells CASSFWQGGRDTQYF.

This chain joins TRBV3-1 and TRBJ2-3; as DNA is missing, the TRBD1 call by TCRdb cannot be tested. Germline values: CDR1 LGHDT, CDR2 YNNKEL (reference sequence). The CDR3 covers 14 residues. The CDR3 protein is CASSQRQGADTQYF.

V usage is TRBV5-1 and J usage is TRBJ2-3; the D gene TCRdb calls, TRBD1, cannot be checked with no DNA. Germline CDR1 is SGHRS and CDR2 is YFSETQ. This CDR3 comprises 14 residues. The CDR3 here is CASSTNPGADTQYF.